A single sample gave rise to the 22 T cell receptor beta chains below, sequenced in a study of cytomegalovirus exposure and HLA in healthy donors. Vbeta (60) and Jbeta (13) primers were used in the PCR. Produced via immunoSEQ multiplex PCR; TCRdb's table is partial and in-frame only. Here the sample spans roughly 150,000 clones, roughly four fifths being singletons. The sequenced material came from PBMCs. Receptors were obtained from a man between 50 and 59 years old in good health and CMV-seropositive.

This chain joins TRBV30 and TRBJ2-7; 9 nucleotides match TRBD1. Germline loops: CDR1 GTSNPN, CDR2 SVGIG (reference sequence). V shed 3 bases and J 1 base; nucleotides not matched to a gene: 4. The CDR3 is 14 residues long. Here the CDR3 DNA reads TGTGCCTGGAGAACCGGGACAGGGTCCTACGAGCAGTACTTC. Its translation is CAWRTGTGSYEQYF.

The gene calls are TRBV28 and TRBJ2-7; TRBD1 aligns across 8 bases. This CDR3 is 14 amino acids long. V was clipped by 5 bases and J by 3 bases; unmatched bases: 6. Germline V gene lookup returns CDR1 MDHEN and CDR2 SYDVKM. This chain's CDR3 is CASSRLDRDYEQYF. CDR3 DNA sequence: TGTGCCAGCAGTCGGTTGGACAGGGACTACGAGCAGTACTTC.

This clone was seen a handful of times. This chain connects TRBV28 to TRBJ2-7; 11 bases line up with TRBD2. There are 18 residues in the CDR3. In germline, CDR1 is MDHEN, CDR2 SYDVKM. V trimming: 3 bases; J trimming: 3 bases; junction bases outside the gene matches: 13. The CDR3: CASSLGNGLAGGIYEQYF. CDR3 sequence (DNA): TGTGCCAGCAGTTTGGGCAACGGGTTAGCGGGAGGGATCTACGAGCAGTACTTC. The variable domain in full, completed from reference TRBV28 and TRBJ2-7, reads DVKVTQSSRYLVKRTGEKVFLECVQDMDHENMFWYRQDPGLGLRLIYFSYDVKMKEKGDIPEGYSVSREKKERFSLILESASTNQTSMYLCASSLGNGLAGGIYEQYFGPGTRLTVT.

The gene calls are TRBV11-2 and TRBJ2-1; D not resolved. The V and J ends lost 5 bases and 9 bases respectively, with 8 bases between them. This CDR3 comprises 11 residues. CDR1 is SGHAT, CDR2 FQNNGV, per germline. DNA for the CDR3: TGTGCCAGCAGCGATGGGCCTGAGCAGTTCTTC. Its translation: CASSDGPEQFF.

The chain recombines TRBV9 with TRBJ2-7; no clear D. Germline CDR1 is SGDLS and CDR2 is YYNGEE. The CDR3 is 14 residues long. Trimming stripped 3 bases from V and 5 bases from J, with 15 bases between. CDR3 loop: CASSAAVASHEQYF. The CDR3 region has the DNA TGTGCCAGCAGCGCCGCCGTAGCTTCCCACGAGCAGTACTTC.

This chain uses TRBV5-8 with TRBJ2-5; 7 bases map to TRBD2. Trimming took 4 bases from V and 6 from J; bases not matched to a gene: 9. The CDR3 loop spans 14 amino acids. Germline V gene data show CDR1 as SGHTS and CDR2 as YDEGEE. CDR3 loop: CASSGGSPQQTQYF. The CDR3 DNA follows: TGTGCCAGCAGCGGCGGGAGCCCTCAGCAGACCCAGTACTTC.

This clone was found a few times. V gene TRBV28 combines with J gene TRBJ2-7; the D gene is possibly TRBD2 (6 bases). In germline, CDR1 is MDHEN, CDR2 SYDVKM. The CDR3 loop spans 15 amino acids. The V end lost 5 bases, the J end lost 7 bases, and 21 bases lay between the germline ends. CDR3: CASSRITRDSGEQYF. The CDR3 region has the DNA TGTGCCAGCAGTCGCATCACTCGGGACTCTGGGGAGCAGTACTTC.

The J gene is TRBJ2-3, the V gene TRBV9, with D perhaps TRBD2 (6 bases). The CDR3 runs to 14 residues. Trimming pared 10 bases from V and 4 bases from J, leaving 19 bases between. Germline CDR1 SGDLS, CDR2 YYNGEE. The CDR3: CASGQGGNPDTQYF. CDR3 coding DNA: TGTGCCTCGGGGCAGGGCGGGAATCCAGATACGCAGTATTTT.

DNA of the CDR3: TGTGCCAGCAGCCACGACAGTGTCACCGGGGAGCTGTTTTTT. It yields the protein CASSHDSVTGELFF. This sequence joins TRBV7-3 and TRBJ2-2, with D possibly matching TRBD1 (5 bases). The CDR3 covers 14 residues. The V gene's germline CDR1 is SGHTA and CDR2 FQGTGA. Trimming removed 5 bases at V and 4 bases at J, with 11 bases between.

The chain is built from TRBV30 and TRBJ2-1; TRBD2 matches at 15 bases. The CDR3 is 17 residues long. J lost 8 bases, V lost 0 bases, and 8 bases had no gene match. The germline V gene encodes CDR1 GTSNPN and CDR2 SVGIG (reference sequence). CDR3 nucleotide sequence: TGTGCCTGGAGTGTATTCGTGGGACTAGCGGGAGGTTATGAGCAGTTCTTC. This codes for CAWSVFVGLAGGYEQFF.

The chain recombines TRBV9 with TRBJ2-5; D is unresolved. The germline V gene has CDR1 SGDLS and CDR2 YYNGEE. This CDR3 contains 15 residues. With 4 bases removed from V and 4 bases from J, the gap between germline ends came to 17 bases. The DNA for the CDR3 is TGTGCCAGCAGCCCGCTCCCAGCGAGATCAGAGACCCAGTACTTC. Translation: CASSPLPARSETQYF.

The chain employs TRBV7-7 and TRBJ2-5; 12 bases match TRBD2. With 3 bases clipped from V and 5 bases from J, the junction kept 4 bases outside the gene matches. The length of the CDR3 is 15 residues. Per germline, CDR1 SSHAT and CDR2 FNYEAQ (reference sequence). CDR3 protein: CASSFTSGGWETQYF. The CDR3 DNA reads TGTGCCAGCAGCTTTACTAGCGGGGGGTGGGAGACCCAGTACTTC.

This chain uses TRBV7-9 with TRBJ2-5; 8 nucleotides line up with TRBD1. The J call is doubtful: the DNA matches TRBJ2-7 better. This CDR3 spans 14 amino acids. Germline V lookup: CDR1 SEHNR, CDR2 FQNEAQ (reference sequence). CDR3 in DNA: TGTGCCAGCAGCTTGCCCCAGGGGGCGTACGAGCAGTACTTC. This codes for CASSLPQGAYEQYF.

The V gene is TRBV27, the J gene TRBJ1-3, with D maybe TRBD1 (5 bases). Trimming shortened V by 6 bases and J by 4 bases, and 10 bases separated the two germline ends. The length of the CDR3 is 13 residues. The germline CDR1 and CDR2 sequences are MNHEY and SMNVEV (reference sequence). In DNA form, the CDR3 reads TGTGCCAGCAGCCCTGGGGCCGGAAACACCATATATTTT. Its translation is CASSPGAGNTIYF.

The chain is built from TRBV6-4 and TRBJ1-5; tentatively, D is TRBD1 (5 bases). Germline V gives CDR1 MRHNA, CDR2 SNTAGT. V dropped 6 bases and J dropped 1 base, with 10 bases sitting between them. The CDR3 spans 14 residues. The CDR3 DNA follows: TGTGCCAGCAGGGTAAACAGGAGCAATCAGCCCCAGCATTTT. Encoded protein: CASRVNRSNQPQHF.

The V call is TRBV2, the J call TRBJ2-4, with D maybe TRBD2 (5 bases). Trimming took 6 bases from V and 9 from J, leaving 18 bases between them. Germline V gene data show CDR1 as SNHLY and CDR2 as FYNNEI. The CDR3 has 14 residues. CDR3 in DNA: TGTGCCAGCAGGAAGAGCGGCCTCGATAGCATTCAGTACTTC. Its translation: CASRKSGLDSIQYF.

This chain connects TRBV29-1 to TRBJ2-1; a weak D match, TRBD1 (6 bases). V was cut by 7 bases and J by 3 bases, with 16 bases left in between. Germline values: CDR1 SQVTM, CDR2 ANQGSEA. This CDR3 is built from 14 residues. For the CDR3, the DNA is TGCAGCGCTCCAACAGGGTCTAACTACAATGAGCAGTTCTTC. It is translated as CSAPTGSNYNEQFF.

Only one count was recorded for this clone. The chain employs TRBV11-2 and TRBJ2-5; 11 bases align to TRBD2. Looked up from germline, CDR1 is SGHAT and CDR2 is FQNNGV. The V gene end was trimmed by 3 bases and the J gene end by 2 bases; junction bases not matched to a gene: 11. CDR3 size: 18 residues. The CDR3 DNA sequence: TGTGCCAGCAGCTTTGGCAGGCTAGCGGGGGGTAAACAAGAGACCCAGTACTTC. Translating it yields CASSFGRLAGGKQETQYF.

The chain recombines TRBV5-1 with TRBJ2-1, with TRBD2 matching 14 bases. V trimming: 4 bases; J trimming: 4 bases; junction bases outside the gene matches: 4. This CDR3 has 16 amino acids. Germline V gives CDR1 SGHRS, CDR2 YFSETQ. CDR3 residues: CASSTTSGGAYNEQFF. The CDR3 nucleotides are TGCGCCAGCAGCACGACTAGCGGGGGGGCTTACAATGAGCAGTTCTTC.

The chain recombines TRBV6-5 with TRBJ1-1, with D unresolved. The V and J ends lost 2 bases and 0 bases respectively, with 10 bases between them. The CDR3 runs to 15 residues. Germline V gene lookup returns CDR1 MNHEY and CDR2 SVGAGI. CDR3 region: CASSYVQTMNTEAFF. The CDR3 nucleotides are TGTGCCAGCAGTTACGTACAGACTATGAACACTGAAGCTTTCTTT.

This clone has a handful of counts. The chain joins TRBV4-2 to TRBJ2-3, with 9 bases that match TRBD2. Trimming removed 2 bases from V and 5 bases from J; junction bases left unmatched: 11. The CDR3 is 17 amino acids. The V gene's germline CDR1 is LGHNA and CDR2 YNFKEQ. The CDR3 loop is CASSQWAAGGPEDTQYF. The CDR3 coding sequence is TGTGCCAGCAGCCAATGGGCGGCGGGGGGGCCTGAAGATACGCAGTATTTT.

This rearrangement joins TRBV9 to TRBJ2-7; TRBD1 aligns across 11 bases. Per the germline V gene, CDR1 is SGDLS and CDR2 is YYNGEE. Trimming removed 4 bases from V and 7 bases from J; junction bases left unmatched: 7. This CDR3 is built from 14 residues. The CDR3 here is CASSPGQGDREQYF. For the CDR3, the DNA is TGTGCCAGCAGCCCGGGACAGGGGGACAGGGAGCAGTACTTC.